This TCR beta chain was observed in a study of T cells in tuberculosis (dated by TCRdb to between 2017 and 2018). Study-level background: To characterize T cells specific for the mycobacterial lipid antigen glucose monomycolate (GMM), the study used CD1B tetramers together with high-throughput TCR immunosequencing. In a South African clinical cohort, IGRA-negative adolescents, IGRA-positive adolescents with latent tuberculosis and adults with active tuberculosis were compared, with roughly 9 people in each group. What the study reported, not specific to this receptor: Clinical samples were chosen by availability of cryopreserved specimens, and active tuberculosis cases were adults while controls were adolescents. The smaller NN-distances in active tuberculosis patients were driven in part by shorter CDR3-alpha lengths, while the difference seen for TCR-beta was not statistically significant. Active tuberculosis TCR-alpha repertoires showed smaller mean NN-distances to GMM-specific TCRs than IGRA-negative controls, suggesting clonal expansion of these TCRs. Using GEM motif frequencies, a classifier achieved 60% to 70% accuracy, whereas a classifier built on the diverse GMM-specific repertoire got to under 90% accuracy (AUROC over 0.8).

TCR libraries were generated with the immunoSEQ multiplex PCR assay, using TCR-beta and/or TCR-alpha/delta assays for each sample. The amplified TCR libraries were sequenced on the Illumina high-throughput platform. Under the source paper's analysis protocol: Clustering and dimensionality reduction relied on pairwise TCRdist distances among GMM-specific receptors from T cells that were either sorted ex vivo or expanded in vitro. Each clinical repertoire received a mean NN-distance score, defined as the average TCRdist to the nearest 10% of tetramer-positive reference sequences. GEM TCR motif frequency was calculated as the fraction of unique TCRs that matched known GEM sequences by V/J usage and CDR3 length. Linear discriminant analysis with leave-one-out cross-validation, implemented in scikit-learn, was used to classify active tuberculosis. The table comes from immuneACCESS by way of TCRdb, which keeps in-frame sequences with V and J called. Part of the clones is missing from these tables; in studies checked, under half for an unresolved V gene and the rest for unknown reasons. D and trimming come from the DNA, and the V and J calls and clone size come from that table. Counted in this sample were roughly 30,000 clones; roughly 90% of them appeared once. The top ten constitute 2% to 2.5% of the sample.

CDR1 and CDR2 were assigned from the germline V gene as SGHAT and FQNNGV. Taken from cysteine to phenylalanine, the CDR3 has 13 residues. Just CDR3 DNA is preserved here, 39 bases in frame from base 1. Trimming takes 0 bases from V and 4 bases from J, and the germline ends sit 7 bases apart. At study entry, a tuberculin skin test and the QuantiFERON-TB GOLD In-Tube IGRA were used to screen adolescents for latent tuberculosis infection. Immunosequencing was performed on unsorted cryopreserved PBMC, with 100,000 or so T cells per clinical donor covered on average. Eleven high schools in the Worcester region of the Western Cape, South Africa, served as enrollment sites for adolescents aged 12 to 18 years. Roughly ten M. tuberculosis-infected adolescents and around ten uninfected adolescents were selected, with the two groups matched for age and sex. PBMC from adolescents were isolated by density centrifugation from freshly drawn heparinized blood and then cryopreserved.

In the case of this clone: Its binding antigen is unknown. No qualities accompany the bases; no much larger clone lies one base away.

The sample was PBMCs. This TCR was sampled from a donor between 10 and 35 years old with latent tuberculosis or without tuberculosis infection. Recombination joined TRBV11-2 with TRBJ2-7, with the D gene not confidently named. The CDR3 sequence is CASSLEGGYEQYF. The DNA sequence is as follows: TGTGCCAGCAGCTTAGAAGGCGGTTACGAGCAGTACTTC.